This T cell receptor (beta chain) was obtained from a study of blood T cell repertoires in COVID-19. Original data processing: Amplification of reference gene primers was used by the study to estimate nucleated cell counts. This table comes from immunoSEQ multiplex PCR, and its TCRdb copy is limited to in-frame clones, with some not included. V, J and clone size reflect that table, while D and trimming were determined from the DNA. In the table there are fewer than 350,000 clones, 87% of which are singletons. Unmatched junction bases numbered 9, after V lost 3 bases and J lost 9 bases. The V gene's germline CDR1 is SNHLY and CDR2 FYNNEI. This CDR3 region has 14 residues.

The rearrangement joins TRBV2 to TRBJ2-5, with 8 bases aligning to TRBD2. Specimen: PBMCs or T cells enriched from blood (not recorded which). This clonotype originated in a woman aged 35 to 49 who had recovered from COVID-19. CDR3 nucleotides: TGTGCCAGCAGTGATAACGGGAGGGCCGGGGCCCAGTACTTC. Its translation is CASSDNGRAGAQYF.